Described below is a single T cell receptor beta chain sequence and its context. The antigen it recognizes is unknown. No per-base quality is available; no much larger clone lies one base away. Germline trimming amounts to 4 bases on V and 4 bases on J, with 5 as the count of junction bases outside the gene matches. Measured from the cysteine to the phenylalanine, the CDR3 is 13 residues long. Only CDR3 DNA is held: 39 bases, read in frame from base 1. From the germline V gene, CDR1 is SQVTM and CDR2 is ANQGSEA. This entry is derived from a study of beta chain features in type 1 diabetes (dated 2018 in TCRdb). Describing the broader study: Patients and healthy donors did not differ in mean age, gender distribution, total cell number or subset yield. A total of over 90,000,000 sorted cells were examined across all samples, and a strong correlation was observed between cell number per subset and RNA yield. The study compared the TCRB repertoires of sorted circulating CD4+ T cell subsets in recently diagnosed type 1 diabetes patients with those in matched healthy donors. Regulatory and stem cell-like memory subsets were obtained from only 8 patients and about eight healthy donors, while naive and central memory subsets were obtained from all 30 or so donors. Broader findings and caveats from the paper: In all four CD4+ subsets, TCRB CDR3 length was moderately but significantly shorter in type 1 diabetes patients. Naive, central memory and regulatory TCRB repertoires appeared to be more similar among patients than among healthy donors. Because cDNA rather than genomic DNA was sequenced, highly expressing activated cells could have been over-represented, although no difference in activation and CD3 levels was found between groups. Fewer insertions and more nucleotide deletions at VDJ recombination sites were observed in patients with type 1 diabetes, implying thymic rearrangement abnormalities. PCR may preferentially amplify shorter templates, but because patient and control samples were amplified and corrected together, any resulting skew would affect both groups equally. Because small numbers of individuals were included in the HLA sub-analyses, any influence of HLA type on TCRB rearrangement was left unresolved.

All of the isolated RNA was reverse transcribed with the High Capacity cDNA Reverse Transcription Kit, so expressed TCRB transcripts were sequenced. Deep immunoSEQ sequencing was applied to naive, central memory and regulatory T cell samples, giving an average of about 3.6 million total reads per sample. After sorted cells were lysed in RLT buffer, RNA was extracted with DNase-treated RNeasy Micro or Mini kits, with the choice depending on cell number. To prevent cross-contamination, each cell subset was processed individually, whereas patient and healthy donor samples were processed jointly. The immunoSEQ multiplex PCR was used to amplify TCRB sequences from cDNA, yielding 87-bp fragments that span the CDR3 region. Sequencing of the amplicons was done on the Illumina HiSeq platform. Per the original workflow: Synthetic template baselines were used to correct PCR bias computationally, reads within Hamming distance 2 were collapsed together, and singletons that could not be merged were discarded. By aligning reads against IMGT, V, D and J genes, CDR3 length, and insertions or deletions at six rearrangement sites were assigned. Within each subset, clonotype counts were normalized to the number of sorted cells before true diversity and Gini coefficients were calculated with the tcR R package. Repertoire sharing was quantified using the overlap coefficient calculated on TCRB nucleotide sequences. Out-of-frame TCRB sequences from naive cells were analyzed as a proxy for the pre-selection repertoire. TCRdb's version of the immuneACCESS table is confined to in-frame rearrangements and falls short of the full clone set. An unresolved V gene accounts for under half of the shortfall where checked; the remainder is of unknown origin. The V and J calls and the clone size are those of that table, but D and trimming were determined from the DNA. The sample contains 300,000 to 350,000 clones, less than 15% of them found a single time. The ten top clones hold about 0.016% of the sample.

Each donor gave one peripheral blood draw, averaging approximately 0.12 L, which was collected into heparinised tubes. A BD FACSAria II and a panel including CD45RO, CCR7, CD25, CD127, CD95 and CD27 were used to sort naive, central memory, regulatory and stem cell-like memory CD4+ T cells. A purity above 98% was achieved for all sorted populations. Right away, PBMCs were isolated by Lymphoprep density gradient centrifugation and were stained directly, with no culture step. So that batch effects would be minimized, each experiment stained and sorted samples in pairs, pairing one healthy donor with one patient.

Source material: naive CD4+ T cells from blood. This specimen's cell subset or site label, interpreted: true naive CD4+ T cells. The source is a woman in her late teens or twenties with type 1 diabetes. The chain couples TRBV29-1 to TRBJ2-5; a stretch of 8 junction bases matches TRBD1. The DNA sequence reads TGCAGCGTTGGGACAGGGAATCGAGAGACCCAGTACTTC. This sequence encodes CSVGTGNRETQYF. This CDR3, with the reference TRBV29-1 and TRBJ2-5 proteins standing in past its ends, gives the full variable domain SAVISQKPSRDICQRGTSLTIQCQVDSQVTMMFWYRQQPGQSLTLIATANQGSEATYESGFVIDKFPISRPNLTFSTLTVSNMSPEDSSIYLCSVGTGNRETQYFGPGTRLLVL.